The TCR beta chain under discussion was sequenced for a study of beta chain features in type 1 diabetes. V lost 2 bases and J lost 11; bases outside the gene matches: 3. The germline V gene encodes CDR1 MNHNY and CDR2 SVGAGI (reference sequence). The CDR3 is made up of 11 amino acids. Study-level points and caveats: Type 1 diabetes patients had TCRB CDR3s that were shorter (moderately but significantly so) in all four CD4+ subsets. A closer apparent resemblance between naive, central memory and Treg TCRB repertoires was seen in patients than in healthy donors.

Points on this clone: Antigen specificity is unknown.

Sequencing targeted expressed TCRB transcripts, as all isolated RNA had been reverse transcribed. An average approximately 3.3 million reads came from naive, central memory and regulatory T cell samples. Produced via immunoSEQ multiplex PCR; TCRdb's table is partial and in-frame only. This table holds over 650,000 clones, over 11% found once. This clonotype was obtained from a man between 18 and 35 years old with type 1 diabetes. The sample consisted of naive CD4+ T cells from blood. V and J are TRBV6-6 and TRBJ2-7, with 7 bases identical to TRBD2. The CDR3 DNA follows: TGTGCCAGCAGTTACGACGGGGGGAAGTACTTC. The encoded protein is CASSYDGGKYF.